The sequence of this TCR beta chain was determined in a study of Ad26.COV2.S vaccination and SARS-CoV-2 variants. Study context: Intramuscularly, Ad26.COV2.S was given either once or twice, 56 days apart.

Treatment indicated: 15 to 20 received Ad26.COV2.S at low or high dose, single or two shots; about 5 received placebo; per-sample allocation not given. Specimens were obtained on day 63 following the first vaccine or placebo injection. This table comes from immunoSEQ multiplex PCR, and its TCRdb copy is limited to in-frame clones, with some not included. The sample records about 350,000 clones, roughly 81% being singletons. The V end lost 4 bases, the J end lost 3 bases, and 16 bases lay between the germline ends. The CDR3 totals 16 residues. Germline CDR1 and CDR2: SGHRS and YFSETQ. Sequencing was performed on peripheral blood, taken in a trial of Ad26.COV2.S vaccine versus placebo. The J gene is TRBJ2-2, the V gene TRBV5-1, with D tentatively TRBD1 or TRBD2 (6 bases each). The source of this sequence is a person between 18 and 59 years old who received the Ad26.COV2.S COVID-19 vaccine or a placebo. CDR3 amino acids: CASSPSGGLDTGELFF. CDR3 coding DNA: TGCGCCAGCAGCCCCAGTGGGGGGCTCGACACCGGGGAGCTGTTTTTT.